Described below is a single T cell receptor beta chain sequence and its context. Its specificity is not known. CDR3 length: 15 amino acids. The germline V gene encodes CDR1 MNHNY and CDR2 SVGAGI (reference sequence). V lost 2 bases to trimming and J lost 4 bases; unmatched junction nucleotides: 4. The sample originates from a study of PD-1 blockade in classical Hodgkin lymphoma. Assay used: immunoSEQ multiplex PCR; TCRdb lists only in-frame clones, some missing. The table includes tens of thousands of clones, 88% detected once. General study results and limits: Patients newly diagnosed and complete responders had comparable baseline diversity.

Each patient's relapse followed autologous stem cell transplantation, and brentuximab vedotin exposure varied. The V and J genes are TRBV6-6 and TRBJ1-4; 7 bases map to TRBD1. This clonotype was sampled from a human donor with classical Hodgkin lymphoma. Sequenced material: peripheral blood mononuclear cells (PBMCs), taken before the second cycle of nivolumab. CDR3 protein: CASSYAGQSNEKLFF. The CDR3 DNA reads TGTGCCAGCAGTTACGCGGGACAGAGTAATGAAAAACTGTTTTTT.